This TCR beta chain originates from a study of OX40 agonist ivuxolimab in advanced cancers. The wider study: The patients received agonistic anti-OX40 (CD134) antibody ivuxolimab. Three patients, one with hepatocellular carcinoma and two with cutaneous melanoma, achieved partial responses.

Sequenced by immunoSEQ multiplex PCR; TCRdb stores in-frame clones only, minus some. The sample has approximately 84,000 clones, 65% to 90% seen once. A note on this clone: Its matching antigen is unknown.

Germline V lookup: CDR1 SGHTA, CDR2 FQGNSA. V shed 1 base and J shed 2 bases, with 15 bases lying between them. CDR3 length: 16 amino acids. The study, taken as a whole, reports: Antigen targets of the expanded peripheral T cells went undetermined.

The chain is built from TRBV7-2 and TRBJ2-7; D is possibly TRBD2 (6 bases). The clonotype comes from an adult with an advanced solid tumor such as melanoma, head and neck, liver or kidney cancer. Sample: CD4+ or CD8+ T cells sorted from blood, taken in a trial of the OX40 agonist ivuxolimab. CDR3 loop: CASSLGGGQVPYEQYF. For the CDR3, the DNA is TGTGCCAGCAGCTTAGGCGGAGGGCAGGTACCCTACGAGCAGTACTTC. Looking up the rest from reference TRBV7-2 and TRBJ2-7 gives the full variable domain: GAGVSQSPSNKVTEKGKDVELRCDPISGHTALYWYRQSLGQGLEFLIYFQGNSAPDKSGLPSDRFSAERTGGSVSTLTIQRTQQEDSAVYLCASSLGGGQVPYEQYFGPGTRLTVT.